These 8 T cell receptor beta chains came from one sample sequenced in a study of T cell therapy after organ transplantation. The time point was: 20-29 weeks after completion of therapy. Profiling relied on immunoSEQ multiplex PCR, and the TCRdb table lists in-frame clones only, not all of them. Among approximately 15,000 clones listed, about 85% were seen once. No antigen has been identified for these receptors. Sequenced here: CD8+ T cells from blood, sampled after autologous CMV-specific T cell therapy. These receptor sequences come from a human patient who had received a solid organ transplant and had CMV disease. Some T cells may trace back to the graft donor.

The chain employs TRBV5-1 and TRBJ2-7, with D maybe TRBD2 (6 bases). Germline values: CDR1 SGHRS, CDR2 YFSETQ. The germline V and J ends were trimmed by 7 bases and 3 bases, with 11 bases remaining between them. This CDR3 spans 12 amino acids. The CDR3, as DNA: TGCGCCAGCGGACACGGGGGCTACGAGCAGTACTTC. Translated, it gives CASGHGGYEQYF. The complete variable domain, with remaining parts taken from reference TRBV5-1 and TRBJ2-7, reads KAGVTQTPRYLIKTRGQQVTLSCSPISGHRSVSWYQQTPGQGLQFLFEYFSETQRNKGNFPGRFSGRQFSNSRSEMNVSTLELGDSALYLCASGHGGYEQYFGPGTRLTVT.

The V gene is TRBV5-1, the J gene TRBJ2-3; tentatively, D is TRBD1 (5 bases). This CDR3 region has 16 residues. The germline V and J ends were trimmed by 1 base and 0 bases, with 12 bases remaining between them. Germline V lookup: CDR1 SGHRS, CDR2 YFSETQ. DNA of the CDR3: TGCGCCAGCAGCTTGAAACAGGTATCTAGCACAGATACGCAGTATTTT. This encodes CASSLKQVSSTDTQYF.

The V call is TRBV7-2, the J call TRBJ1-1; a weak D match, TRBD1 (5 bases). The V gene's germline CDR1 is SGHTA and CDR2 FQGNSA. The CDR3 covers 15 residues. V was pared by 4 bases and J by 1 base, with 13 bases between. The CDR3: CASSSPVGGNTEAFF. The CDR3, as DNA: TGTGCCAGCAGCTCCCCCGTCGGGGGGAACACTGAAGCTTTCTTT. The full variable domain, with the rest looked up from reference TRBV7-2 and TRBJ1-1, is GAGVSQSPSNKVTEKGKDVELRCDPISGHTALYWYRQSLGQGLEFLIYFQGNSAPDKSGLPSDRFSAERTGGSVSTLTIQRTQQEDSAVYLCASSSPVGGNTEAFFGQGTRLTVV.

This clone was observed once. This chain joins TRBV6-4 and TRBJ2-1; TRBD1 aligns across 9 bases. V lost 1 base and J lost 3; bases outside the gene matches: 4. This CDR3 comprises 16 residues. Germline V gene sequence: CDR1 MRHNA, CDR2 SNTAGT. CDR3 region: CASSDYGTGRYNEQFF. The CDR3 coding sequence is TGTGCCAGCAGTGACTATGGGACAGGGCGCTACAATGAGCAGTTCTTC.

The chain carries TRBV6-6 and TRBJ1-5; tentatively, D is TRBD1 (5 bases). Germline V gene sequence: CDR1 MNHNY, CDR2 SVGAGI (reference sequence). The V gene lost 2 bases and the J gene lost 3 bases, with 14 bases spanning the gap. The CDR3 sequence is 16 residues long. DNA for the CDR3: TGTGCCAGCAGTTACGGGTCAGGGAGACTCAATCAGCCCCAGCATTTT. Translated, it gives CASSYGSGRLNQPQHF.

The sample holds a few counts of this clone. The chain couples TRBV6-5 to TRBJ1-2; D unclear. The V end lost 5 bases, the J end lost 14 bases, and 9 bases lay between the germline ends. The CDR3 has 9 residues. CDR1 and CDR2 from the germline V gene are MNHEY and SVGAGI. CDR3 loop: CASSPPPTF. CDR3 coding DNA: TGTGCCAGCAGTCCCCCACCGACCTTC.

V gene TRBV30 combines with J gene TRBJ1-4; a weak D match, TRBD1 (6 bases). Germline CDR1 GTSNPN, CDR2 SVGIG (reference sequence). The CDR3 sequence is 14 residues long. V lost 1 base, J lost 8 bases, and 14 bases lay in between. CDR3 residues: CAWSARGLGEKLFF. CDR3 DNA sequence: TGTGCCTGGAGTGCAAGGGGGTTGGGGGAAAAACTGTTTTTT. The complete variable domain, with remaining parts taken from reference TRBV30 and TRBJ1-4, reads SQTIHQWPATLVQPVGSPLSLECTVEGTSNPNLYWYRQAAGRGLQLLFYSVGIGQISSEVPQNLSASRPQDRQFILSSKKLLLSDSGFYLCAWSARGLGEKLFFGSGTQLSVL.

The chain has TRBV15 and TRBJ1-5; the D is unclear. Trimming cost V 4 bases and J 9 bases, with 16 bases left between them. The CDR3 is 14 amino acids. The germline V gene encodes CDR1 LNHNV and CDR2 YYDKDF (reference sequence). CDR3: CATSTDGFWGPQHF. In nucleotides, the CDR3 is TGTGCCACCAGCACGGACGGATTTTGGGGGCCCCAGCATTTT.